One and the same sample provided the 13 T cell receptor beta chains below, sequenced in a study of T cell responses to AZD1222 COVID-19 vaccine. Method: immunoSEQ multiplex PCR; TCRdb's copy keeps in-frame clones and lacks some. The data hold roughly 100,000 clones, with about 88% observed a single time. The sample was peripheral blood, taken on day 0 of AZD1222 vaccination. These receptor sequences come from an adult in good health.

The chain has TRBV28 and TRBJ1-6; no firm D call. The V end was cut by 5 bases, the J end by 10 bases, with 9 bases between. The germline V gene has CDR1 MDHEN and CDR2 SYDVKM. The CDR3 contains 12 residues. The CDR3 protein is CASSQQRSPLHF. The CDR3 DNA reads TGTGCCAGCAGTCAACAGAGATCACCCCTCCACTTT.

CDR3 in DNA: TGTGCCAGCAGCTTGGGGGCCCCGAACACCGGGGAGCTGTTTTTT. It translates to CASSLGAPNTGELFF. The J gene is TRBJ2-2, the V gene TRBV5-4; D unclear. From germline, CDR1 is SGHNT and CDR2 YYREEE (reference sequence). With 0 bases removed from V and 0 bases from J, the gap between germline ends came to 6 bases. The CDR3 contains 15 residues.

This clone was counted a few times. The J gene is TRBJ1-5, the V gene TRBV7-2, with D perhaps matching TRBD1 (6 bases). Germline lookup yields CDR1 SGHTA and CDR2 FQGNSA. The CDR3 runs 16 residues. Trimming stripped 5 bases from V and 1 base from J, with 15 bases between. The CDR3, as DNA: TGTGCCAGCAGCCCCCAAGGGACATACAGCAATCAGCCCCAGCATTTT. Protein: CASSPQGTYSNQPQHF.

The CDR3 nucleotides are TGTGCCAGCAGCCGCAGGTCCTCCTATGGCTACACCTTC. Protein product: CASSRRSSYGYTF. The genes are TRBV11-2 and TRBJ1-2, with D hard to call. The CDR3 runs 13 residues. Germline V gene lookup returns CDR1 SGHAT and CDR2 FQNNGV. The V end lost 5 bases, the J end lost 4 bases, and 11 bases lay between the germline ends.

This rearrangement joins TRBV5-1 to TRBJ1-1; D is ambiguous. Trimming removed 0 bases from V and 1 base from J, with 10 bases in between. There are 15 residues in the CDR3. The germline CDR1 and CDR2 sequences are SGHRS and YFSETQ. The CDR3 nucleotides read TGCGCCAGCAGCTTGGTATCGCGCGGGAACACTGAAGCTTTCTTT. Translated, it gives CASSLVSRGNTEAFF.

This rearrangement joins TRBV6-5 to TRBJ2-5; 8 bases match TRBD1. V lost 6 bases to trimming and J lost 5 bases; unmatched junction nucleotides: 8. CDR3 length: 14 residues. The V gene's germline CDR1 is MNHEY and CDR2 SVGAGI. CDR3 amino acids: CASRDRVLGETQYF. As DNA, the CDR3 is TGTGCCAGCAGGGACAGGGTTCTAGGCGAGACCCAGTACTTC.

The CDR3 region has the DNA TGTGCCAGCAGCCCACTAGCCCGAAGTGCAGATACGCAGTATTTT. Encoded protein: CASSPLARSADTQYF. The chain carries TRBV6-5 and TRBJ2-3; TRBD2 is a possible D gene (6 bases). V was cut by 6 bases and J by 4 bases, with 17 bases left in between. Germline lookup yields CDR1 MNHEY and CDR2 SVGAGI. This CDR3 has 15 amino acids.

This chain links TRBV27 with TRBJ2-7, with 8 positions matching TRBD1. Germline CDR1 and CDR2: MNHEY and SMNVEV (reference sequence). The CDR3 totals 14 residues. The V gene end was trimmed by 5 bases and the J gene end by 7 bases; junction bases not matched to a gene: 10. The CDR3 region has the DNA TGTGCCAGCAGTCCCTGGGCAGGGGGCAGTGAGCAGTACTTC. It specifies CASSPWAGGSEQYF.

The genes are TRBV5-4 and TRBJ2-7; 9 bases match TRBD2. CDR1 is SGHNT, CDR2 YYREEE, per germline (reference sequence). The CDR3 is 16 amino acids. Unmatched junction bases numbered 10, after V lost 0 bases and J lost 6 bases. The CDR3: CASSLDPRGGHREQYF. In DNA, the CDR3 is TGTGCCAGCAGCTTGGACCCGCGGGGGGGACATCGCGAGCAGTACTTC. Together with reference TRBV5-4 and TRBJ2-7, the CDR3 gives the full variable domain: ETGVTQSPTHLIKTRGQQVTLRCSSQSGHNTVSWYQQALGQGPQFIFQYYREEENGRGNFPPRFSGLQFPNYSSELNVNALELDDSALYLCASSLDPRGGHREQYFGPGTRLTVT.

This clone has just a few counts. The chain recombines TRBV30 with TRBJ1-1; D remains unclear. This CDR3 is built from 12 residues. The V gene's germline CDR1 is GTSNPN and CDR2 SVGIG (reference sequence). V lost 5 bases and J 6 bases, leaving 13 bases between the germline ends. CDR3 region: CAWGPYGAEAFF. Written as DNA, the CDR3 is TGTGCCTGGGGCCCGTACGGGGCTGAAGCTTTCTTT.

V gene TRBV9 combines with J gene TRBJ2-2; TRBD2 aligns across 7 bases. The junction had 8 bases not matched to a gene; V was cut back by 5 bases and J by 7 bases. Germline values: CDR1 SGDLS, CDR2 YYNGEE. The CDR3 runs to 14 residues. The CDR3 region has the DNA TGTGCCAGCAGTTTCGGGGGGATAGGCGGGGAGCTGTTTTTT. It encodes CASSFGGIGGELFF.

The J gene is TRBJ2-3, the V gene TRBV14, with TRBD1 as a possible D gene (5 bases). Trimming pared 4 bases from V and 2 bases from J, leaving 13 bases between. This CDR3 has 15 residues. Germline-derived CDR1 and CDR2 are SGHDN and FVKESK. This chain's CDR3 is CASSPWPGNTDTQYF. DNA for the CDR3: TGTGCCAGCAGCCCTTGGCCAGGGAACACAGATACGCAGTATTTT.

The rearrangement uses TRBV12-3 or TRBV12-4 and TRBJ2-2; no reliable D call. V was trimmed by 6 bases and J by 9 bases, leaving 8 bases between them. This CDR3 region has 11 residues. CDR3 protein: CASSPRRELFF. CDR3 coding DNA: TGTGCCAGCAGCCCACGACGGGAGCTGTTTTTT.